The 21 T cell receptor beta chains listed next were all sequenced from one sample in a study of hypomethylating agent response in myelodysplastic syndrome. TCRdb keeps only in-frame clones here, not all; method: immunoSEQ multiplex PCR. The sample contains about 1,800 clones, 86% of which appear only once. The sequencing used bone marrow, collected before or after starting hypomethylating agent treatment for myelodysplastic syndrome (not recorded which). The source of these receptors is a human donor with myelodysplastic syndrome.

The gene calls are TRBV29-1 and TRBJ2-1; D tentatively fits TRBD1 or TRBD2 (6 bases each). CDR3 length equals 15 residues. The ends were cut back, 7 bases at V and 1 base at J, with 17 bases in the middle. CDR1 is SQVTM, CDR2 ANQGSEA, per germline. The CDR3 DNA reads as TGCAGCGCTAAGGGGGGCGGAGGATCCTACAATGAGCAGTTCTTC. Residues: CSAKGGGGSYNEQFF.

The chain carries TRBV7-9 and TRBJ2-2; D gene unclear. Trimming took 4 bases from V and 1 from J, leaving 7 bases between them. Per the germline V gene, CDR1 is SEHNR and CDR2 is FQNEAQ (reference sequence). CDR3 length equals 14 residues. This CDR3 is CASSSLRNTGELFF. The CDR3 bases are TGTGCCAGCAGCTCCCTCAGGAACACCGGGGAGCTGTTTTTT.

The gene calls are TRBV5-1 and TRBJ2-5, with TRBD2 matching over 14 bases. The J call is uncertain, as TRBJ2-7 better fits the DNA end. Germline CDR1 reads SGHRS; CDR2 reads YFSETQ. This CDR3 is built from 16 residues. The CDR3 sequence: CASSSGLAGESDEQYF. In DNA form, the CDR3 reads TGCGCCAGCAGCTCGGGACTAGCGGGAGAATCGGACGAGCAGTACTTC.

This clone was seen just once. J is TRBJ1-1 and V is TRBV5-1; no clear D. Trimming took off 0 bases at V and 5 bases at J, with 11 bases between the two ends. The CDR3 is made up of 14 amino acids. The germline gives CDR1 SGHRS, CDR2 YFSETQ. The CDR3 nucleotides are TGCGCCAGCAGCTTGGCCGCGGAGGGAACTGAAGCTTTCTTT. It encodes CASSLAAEGTEAFF.

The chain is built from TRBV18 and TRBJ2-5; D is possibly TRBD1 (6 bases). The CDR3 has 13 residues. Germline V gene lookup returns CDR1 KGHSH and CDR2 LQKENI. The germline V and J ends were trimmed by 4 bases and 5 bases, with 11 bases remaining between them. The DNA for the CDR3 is TGTGCCAGCTCACGCCAGGGGTGGGAGACCCAGTACTTC. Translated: CASSRQGWETQYF.

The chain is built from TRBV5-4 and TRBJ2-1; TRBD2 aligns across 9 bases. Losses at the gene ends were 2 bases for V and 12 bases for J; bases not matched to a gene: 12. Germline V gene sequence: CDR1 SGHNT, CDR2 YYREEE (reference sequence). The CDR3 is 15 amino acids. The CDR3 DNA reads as TGTGCCAGCAGCTTAACTGGAAGCGGACTAGCGCCGCAGTTCTTC. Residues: CASSLTGSGLAPQFF.

CDR3 sequence reads: CSVLPGLGFSGELFF. The CDR3 DNA reads as TGCAGCGTGCTACCGGGACTAGGATTTTCGGGGGAGCTGTTTTTT. The chain links TRBV29-1 to TRBJ2-2, with 8 bases that match TRBD2. This CDR3 comprises 15 residues. V trimming: 6 bases; J trimming: 8 bases; junction bases outside the gene matches: 14. The germline V gene has CDR1 SQVTM and CDR2 ANQGSEA.

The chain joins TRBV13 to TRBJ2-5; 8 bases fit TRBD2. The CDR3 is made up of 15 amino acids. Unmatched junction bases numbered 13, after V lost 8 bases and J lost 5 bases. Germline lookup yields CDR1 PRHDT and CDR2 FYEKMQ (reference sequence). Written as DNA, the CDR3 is TGTGCCAGCGGTGTCACTCCGGGGGGGGTTGAGACCCAGTACTTC. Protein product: CASGVTPGGVETQYF.

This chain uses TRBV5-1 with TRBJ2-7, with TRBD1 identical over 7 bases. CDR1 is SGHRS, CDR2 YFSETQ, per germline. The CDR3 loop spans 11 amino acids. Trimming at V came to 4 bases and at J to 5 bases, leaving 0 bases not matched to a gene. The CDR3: CASSDRDEQYF. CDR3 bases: TGCGCCAGCAGCGACAGGGACGAGCAGTACTTC.

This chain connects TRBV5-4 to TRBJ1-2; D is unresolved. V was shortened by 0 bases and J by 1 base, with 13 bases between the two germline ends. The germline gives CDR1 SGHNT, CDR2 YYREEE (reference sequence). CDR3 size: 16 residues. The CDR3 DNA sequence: TGTGCCAGCAGCTTGGCTAGGGCAGCAAATAACTATGGCTACACCTTC. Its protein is CASSLARAANNYGYTF.

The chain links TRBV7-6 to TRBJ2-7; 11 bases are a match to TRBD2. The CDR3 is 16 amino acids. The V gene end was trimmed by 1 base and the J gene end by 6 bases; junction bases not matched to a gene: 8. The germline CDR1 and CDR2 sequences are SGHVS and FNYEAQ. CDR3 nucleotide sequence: TGTGCCAGCAGCTTAGAGCCCGGGCTAGCGGGAGGCGAGCAGTACTTC. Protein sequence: CASSLEPGLAGGEQYF.

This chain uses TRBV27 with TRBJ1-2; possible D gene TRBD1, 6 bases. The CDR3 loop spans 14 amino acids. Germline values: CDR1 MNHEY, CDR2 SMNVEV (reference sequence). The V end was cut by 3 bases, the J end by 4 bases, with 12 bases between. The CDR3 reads CASSLNRDFYGYTF. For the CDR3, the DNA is TGTGCCAGCAGTTTGAACAGGGACTTCTATGGCTACACCTTC.

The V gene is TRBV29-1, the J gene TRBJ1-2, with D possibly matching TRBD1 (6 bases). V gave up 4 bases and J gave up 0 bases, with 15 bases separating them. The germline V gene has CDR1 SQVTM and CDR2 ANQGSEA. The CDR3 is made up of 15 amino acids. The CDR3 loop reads CSVVDGTTSNYGYTF. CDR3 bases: TGCAGCGTTGTTGACGGGACAACTTCTAACTATGGCTACACCTTC.

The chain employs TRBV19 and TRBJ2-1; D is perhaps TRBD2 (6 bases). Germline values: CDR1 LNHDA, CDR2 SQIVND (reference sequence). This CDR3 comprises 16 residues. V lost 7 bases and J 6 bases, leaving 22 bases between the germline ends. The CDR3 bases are TGTGCCAGTACTCCTGGCTGGAGGGGCCAGGTCAATGAGCAGTTCTTC. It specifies CASTPGWRGQVNEQFF.

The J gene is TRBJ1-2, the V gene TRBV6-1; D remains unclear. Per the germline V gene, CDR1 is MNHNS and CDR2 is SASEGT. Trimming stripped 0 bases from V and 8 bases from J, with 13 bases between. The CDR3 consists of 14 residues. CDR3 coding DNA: TGTGCCAGCAGTGAAGCGCAAGGGTTGGACGGCTACACCTTC. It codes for CASSEAQGLDGYTF.

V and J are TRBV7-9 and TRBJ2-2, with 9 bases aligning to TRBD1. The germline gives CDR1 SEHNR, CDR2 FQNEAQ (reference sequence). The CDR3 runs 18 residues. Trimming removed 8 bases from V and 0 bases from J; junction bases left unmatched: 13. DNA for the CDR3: TGTGCCAGCGATTTGGGACAGGGAGGAAACGCGAACACCGGGGAGCTGTTTTTT. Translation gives CASDLGQGGNANTGELFF.

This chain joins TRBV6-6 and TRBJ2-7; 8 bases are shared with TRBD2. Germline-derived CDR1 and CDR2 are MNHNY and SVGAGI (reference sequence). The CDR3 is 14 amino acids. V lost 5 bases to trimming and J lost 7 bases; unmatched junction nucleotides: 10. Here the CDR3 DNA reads TGTGCCAGCAGTACCGCCGGGGGGGCTGAAGAGCAGTACTTC. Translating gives CASSTAGGAEEQYF.

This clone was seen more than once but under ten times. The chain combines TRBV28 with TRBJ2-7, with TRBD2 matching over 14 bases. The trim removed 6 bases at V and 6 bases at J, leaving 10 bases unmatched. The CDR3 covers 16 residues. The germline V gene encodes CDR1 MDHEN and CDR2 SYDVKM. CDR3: CASSRPLTSGRAEQYF. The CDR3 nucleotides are TGTGCCAGCAGCCGACCTCTGACTAGCGGGAGGGCCGAGCAGTACTTC. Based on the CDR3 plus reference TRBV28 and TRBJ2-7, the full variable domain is DVKVTQSSRYLVKRTGEKVFLECVQDMDHENMFWYRQDPGLGLRLIYFSYDVKMKEKGDIPEGYSVSREKKERFSLILESASTNQTSMYLCASSRPLTSGRAEQYFGPGTRLTVT.

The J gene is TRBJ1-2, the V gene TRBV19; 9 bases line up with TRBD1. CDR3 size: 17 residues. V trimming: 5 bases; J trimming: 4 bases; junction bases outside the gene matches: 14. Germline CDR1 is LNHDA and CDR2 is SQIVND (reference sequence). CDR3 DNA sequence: TGTGCCAGTAGTGCACGGGACAGGGAATTTTCTCGCTATGGCTACACCTTC. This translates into CASSARDREFSRYGYTF.

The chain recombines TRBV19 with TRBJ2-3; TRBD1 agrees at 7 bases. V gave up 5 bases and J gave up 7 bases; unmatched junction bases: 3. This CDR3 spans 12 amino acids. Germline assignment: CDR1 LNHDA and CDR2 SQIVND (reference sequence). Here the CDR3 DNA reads TGTGCCAGTAGTGGGGGACAGCATACGCAGTATTTT. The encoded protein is CASSGGQHTQYF.

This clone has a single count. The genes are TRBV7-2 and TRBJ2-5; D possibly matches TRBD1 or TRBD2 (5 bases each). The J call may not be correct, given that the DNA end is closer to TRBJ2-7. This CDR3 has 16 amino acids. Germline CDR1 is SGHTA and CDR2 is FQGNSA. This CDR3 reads CASSSRQQFGGYEQYF. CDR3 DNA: TGTGCCAGCAGCTCCCGACAGCAATTTGGAGGTTACGAGCAGTACTTC.